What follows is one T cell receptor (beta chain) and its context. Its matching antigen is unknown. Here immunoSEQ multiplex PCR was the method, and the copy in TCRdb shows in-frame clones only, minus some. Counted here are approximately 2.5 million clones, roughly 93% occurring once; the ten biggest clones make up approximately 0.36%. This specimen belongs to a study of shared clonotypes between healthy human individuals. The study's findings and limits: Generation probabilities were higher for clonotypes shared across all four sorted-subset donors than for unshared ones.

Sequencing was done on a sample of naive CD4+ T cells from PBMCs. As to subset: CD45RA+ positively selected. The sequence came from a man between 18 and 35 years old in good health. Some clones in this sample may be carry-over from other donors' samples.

The CDR3 DNA reads TGTGCCAGCAGATTGCAAGGGTTTCGCACAGATACGCAGTATTTT. Protein product: CASRLQGFRTDTQYF. V is TRBV6-5 and J is TRBJ2-3; the D is unclear. There are 15 residues in the CDR3. Trimming left V 6 bases short and J 1 base short, with 14 bases between. In germline, CDR1 is MNHEY, CDR2 SVGAGI.